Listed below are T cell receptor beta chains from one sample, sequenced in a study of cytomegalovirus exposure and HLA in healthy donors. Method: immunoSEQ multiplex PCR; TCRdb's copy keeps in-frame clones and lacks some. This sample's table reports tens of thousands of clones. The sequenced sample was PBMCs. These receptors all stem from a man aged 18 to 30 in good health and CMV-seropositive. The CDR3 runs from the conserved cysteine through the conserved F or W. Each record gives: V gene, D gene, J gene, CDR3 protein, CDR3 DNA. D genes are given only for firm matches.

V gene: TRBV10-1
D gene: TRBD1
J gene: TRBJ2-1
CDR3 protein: CATTDRGFCNEQFF
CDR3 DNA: TGCGCCACCACGGACAGGGGATTTTGCAATGAGCAGTTCTTC

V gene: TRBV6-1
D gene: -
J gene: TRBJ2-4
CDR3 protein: CASSSVGVGKNIQYF
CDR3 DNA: TGTGCCAGCAGCAGCGTAGGGGTCGGCAAAAACATTCAGTACTTC

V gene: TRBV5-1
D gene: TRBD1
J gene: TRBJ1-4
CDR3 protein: CASSLASTGDVKLFF
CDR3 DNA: TGCGCCAGCAGCTTGGCCAGTACAGGGGATGTAAAACTGTTTTTT

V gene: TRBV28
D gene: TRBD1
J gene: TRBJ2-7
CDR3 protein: CASSPDRGRLSSYEQYF
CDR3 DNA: TGTGCCAGCAGCCCCGACAGGGGGCGTTTGTCTTCCTACGAGCAGTACTTC

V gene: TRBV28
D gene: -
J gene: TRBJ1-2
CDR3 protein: CASSTLWREPFYGYTF
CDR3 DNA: TGTGCCAGCAGTACCTTGTGGAGGGAGCCGTTCTATGGCTACACCTTC

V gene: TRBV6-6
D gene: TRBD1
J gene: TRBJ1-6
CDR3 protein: CASSPTGDNGSPLHF
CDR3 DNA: TGTGCCAGCAGTCCAACAGGGGATAACGGTTCACCCCTCCACTTT

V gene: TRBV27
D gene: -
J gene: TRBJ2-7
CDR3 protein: CASSFLGQRGVYEQYF
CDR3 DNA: TGTGCCAGCAGTTTCCTCGGACAGAGGGGCGTCTACGAGCAGTACTTC

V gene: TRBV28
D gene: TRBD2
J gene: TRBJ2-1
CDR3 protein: CASSFVLAVDSYNEQFF
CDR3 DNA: TGTGCCAGCAGTTTTGTCCTAGCGGTAGACTCCTACAATGAGCAGTTCTTC

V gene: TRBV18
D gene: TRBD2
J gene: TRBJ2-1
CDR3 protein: CASSLTSGDNEQFF
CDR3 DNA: TGTGCCAGCTCACTAACTAGCGGGGACAATGAGCAGTTCTTC

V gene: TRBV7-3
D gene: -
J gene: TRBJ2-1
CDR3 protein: CASSSWGDDNEQFF
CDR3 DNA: TGTGCCAGCAGCTCCTGGGGGGATGACAATGAGCAGTTCTTC

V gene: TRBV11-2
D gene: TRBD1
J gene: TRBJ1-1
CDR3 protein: CATPGQTITEAFF
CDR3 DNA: TGTGCCACCCCGGGACAGACGATTACTGAAGCTTTCTTT

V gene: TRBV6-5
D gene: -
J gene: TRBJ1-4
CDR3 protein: CASRAGGTNEKLFF
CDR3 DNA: TGTGCCAGCAGGGCGGGGGGAACTAATGAAAAACTGTTTTTT

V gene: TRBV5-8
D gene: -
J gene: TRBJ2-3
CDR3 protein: CASSLGNSGSPEVDTQYF
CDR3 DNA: TGTGCCAGCAGCTTAGGGAATAGCGGATCCCCTGAGGTAGATACGCAGTATTTT

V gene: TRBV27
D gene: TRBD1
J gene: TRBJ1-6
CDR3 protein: CASRPTGVAYNSPLHF
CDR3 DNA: TGTGCCAGCAGGCCGACAGGGGTGGCCTATAATTCACCCCTCCACTTT

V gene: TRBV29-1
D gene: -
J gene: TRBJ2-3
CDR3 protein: CSVETQPSTDTQYF
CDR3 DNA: TGCAGCGTTGAAACACAACCTAGCACAGATACGCAGTATTTT

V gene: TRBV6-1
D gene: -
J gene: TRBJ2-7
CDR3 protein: CASSEHRESDEQYF
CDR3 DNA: TGTGCCAGCAGTGAACATAGGGAGAGCGACGAGCAGTACTTC

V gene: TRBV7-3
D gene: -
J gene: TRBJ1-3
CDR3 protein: CASSQGQNSGNTIYF
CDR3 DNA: TGTGCCAGCAGCCAAGGACAGAACTCTGGAAACACCATATATTTT

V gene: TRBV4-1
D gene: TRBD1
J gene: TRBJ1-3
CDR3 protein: CASSYPGQGSLGSGNTIYF
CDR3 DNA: TGCGCCAGCAGCTACCCGGGACAGGGCTCTCTCGGCTCTGGAAACACCATATATTTT

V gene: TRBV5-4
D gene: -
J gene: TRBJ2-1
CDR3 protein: CASSLEGRVDEQFF
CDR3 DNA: TGTGCCAGCAGCTTGGAAGGCAGGGTAGATGAGCAGTTCTTC

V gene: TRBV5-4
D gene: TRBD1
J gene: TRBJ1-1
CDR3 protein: CASSAGQKDTEAFF
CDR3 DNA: TGTGCCAGCAGCGCGGGACAGAAGGACACTGAAGCTTTCTTT

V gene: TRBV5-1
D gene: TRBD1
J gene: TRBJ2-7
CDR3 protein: CASSSRDRGYEQYF
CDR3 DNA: TGCGCCAGCAGCTCCCGGGACAGGGGTTACGAGCAGTACTTC

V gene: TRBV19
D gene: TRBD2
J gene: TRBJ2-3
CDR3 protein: CASSTLGAGGGDTQYF
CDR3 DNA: TGTGCCAGTAGTACCCTCGGGGCGGGAGGTGGAGATACGCAGTATTTT

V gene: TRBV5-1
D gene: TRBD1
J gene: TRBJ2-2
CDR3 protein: CASSLGQGNPGELFF
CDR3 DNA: TGCGCCAGCAGCTTGGGACAGGGGAACCCCGGGGAGCTGTTTTTT

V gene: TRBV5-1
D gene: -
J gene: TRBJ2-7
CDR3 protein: CASSPPASSYEQYF
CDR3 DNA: TGCGCCAGCAGCCCCCCTGCCAGCTCCTACGAGCAGTACTTC

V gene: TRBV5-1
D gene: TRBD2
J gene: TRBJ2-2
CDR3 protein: CASMGGSGFGGELFF
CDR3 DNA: TGCGCCAGCATGGGAGGGTCGGGATTCGGCGGGGAGCTGTTTTTT

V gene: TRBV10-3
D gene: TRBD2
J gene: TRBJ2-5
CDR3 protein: CAISVGTSGGKETQYF
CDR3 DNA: TGTGCCATCAGTGTTGGGACTAGCGGGGGGAAAGAGACCCAGTACTTC

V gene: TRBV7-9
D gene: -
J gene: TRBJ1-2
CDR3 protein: CASMDLTEFYGYTF
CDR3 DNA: TGTGCCAGCATGGACTTAACCGAATTCTATGGCTACACCTTC

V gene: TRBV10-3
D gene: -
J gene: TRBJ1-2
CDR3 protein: CAISAGYGYTF
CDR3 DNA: TGTGCCATCAGTGCGGGTTATGGCTACACCTTC

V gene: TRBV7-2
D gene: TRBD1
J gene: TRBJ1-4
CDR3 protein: CASSTTGVVEKLFF
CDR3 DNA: TGTGCCAGCAGCACAACAGGGGTGGTAGAAAAACTGTTTTTT

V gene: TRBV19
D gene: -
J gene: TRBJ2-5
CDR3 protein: CASSTHGGRGPKTQYF
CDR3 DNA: TGTGCCAGTAGTACCCACGGGGGGCGCGGTCCCAAGACCCAGTACTTC

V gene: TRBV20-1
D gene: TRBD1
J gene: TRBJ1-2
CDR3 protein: CRQGTNYGYTF
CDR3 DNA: TGCAGACAGGGGACAAACTATGGCTACACCTTC

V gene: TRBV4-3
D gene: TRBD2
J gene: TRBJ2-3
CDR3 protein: CASSQAGGPTDTQYF
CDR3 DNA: TGCGCCAGCAGCCAAGCGGGGGGGCCAACAGATACGCAGTATTTT

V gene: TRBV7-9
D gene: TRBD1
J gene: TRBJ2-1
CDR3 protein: CASSLDVTGSNEQFF
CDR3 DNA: TGTGCCAGCAGCTTAGATGTGACAGGGAGTAATGAGCAGTTCTTC

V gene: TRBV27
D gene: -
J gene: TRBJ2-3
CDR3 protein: CASRLTCTDTQYF
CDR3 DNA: TGTGCCAGCAGGTTGACTTGCACAGATACGCAGTATTTT

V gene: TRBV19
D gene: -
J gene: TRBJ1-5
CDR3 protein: CASSIVQGGNQPQHF
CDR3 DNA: TGTGCCAGTAGTATTGTACAGGGTGGCAATCAGCCCCAGCATTTT

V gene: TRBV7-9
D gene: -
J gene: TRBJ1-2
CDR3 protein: CASSLSTGGYTF
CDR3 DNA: TGTGCCAGCAGCTTATCGACGGGTGGCTACACCTTC

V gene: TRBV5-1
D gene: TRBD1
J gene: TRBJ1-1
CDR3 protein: CASSWLGTGKNTEAFF
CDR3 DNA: TGCGCCAGCAGCTGGCTTGGGACAGGGAAAAACACTGAAGCTTTCTTT

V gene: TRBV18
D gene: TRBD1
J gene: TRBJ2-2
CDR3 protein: CASSPFGGQANTGELFF
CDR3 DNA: TGTGCCAGCTCACCATTCGGGGGACAGGCGAACACCGGGGAGCTGTTTTTT

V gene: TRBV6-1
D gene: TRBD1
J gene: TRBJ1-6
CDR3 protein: CASRILQGRNSPLHF
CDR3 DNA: TGTGCCAGCAGGATTTTACAGGGGAGGAATTCACCCCTCCACTTT

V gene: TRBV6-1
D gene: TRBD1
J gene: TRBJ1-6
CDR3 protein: CASSEVWTGDSPLHF
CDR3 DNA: TGTGCCAGCAGTGAAGTTTGGACAGGGGATTCACCCCTCCACTTT

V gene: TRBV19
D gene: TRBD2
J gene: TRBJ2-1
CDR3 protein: CASSMRGKGLAGRSSYNEQFF
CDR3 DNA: TGTGCCAGTAGTATGAGGGGAAAGGGACTAGCGGGAAGGTCGTCATACAATGAGCAGTTCTTC

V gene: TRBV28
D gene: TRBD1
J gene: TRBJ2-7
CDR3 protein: CASLDRGISYEQYF
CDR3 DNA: TGTGCCAGCCTAGACAGGGGGATCTCCTACGAGCAGTACTTC

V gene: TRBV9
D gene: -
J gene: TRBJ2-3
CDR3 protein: CASSPEGGGLTDTQYF
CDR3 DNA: TGTGCCAGCAGCCCGGAGGGAGGGGGGCTCACAGATACGCAGTATTTT

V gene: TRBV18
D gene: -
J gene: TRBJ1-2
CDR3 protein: CASSPPAGQGRGYTF
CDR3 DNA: TGTGCCAGCTCACCACCGGCAGGGCAGGGGCGTGGCTACACCTTC

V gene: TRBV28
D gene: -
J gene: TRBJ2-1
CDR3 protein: CASSLPTGYNEQFF
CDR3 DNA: TGTGCCAGCAGTTTACCTACAGGATACAATGAGCAGTTCTTC

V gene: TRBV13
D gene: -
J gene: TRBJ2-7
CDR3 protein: CASSLGRDEQYF
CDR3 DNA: TGTGCCAGCAGCTTAGGCCGGGACGAGCAGTACTTC

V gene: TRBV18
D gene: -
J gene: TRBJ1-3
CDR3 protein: CASSPSGNTIYF
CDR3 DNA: TGTGCCAGCTCACCATCGGGGAACACCATATATTTT

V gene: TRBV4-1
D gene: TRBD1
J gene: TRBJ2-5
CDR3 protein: CASSRSTRDREETQYF
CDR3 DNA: TGCGCCAGCAGCCGCTCTACCCGGGACAGGGAAGAGACCCAGTACTTC

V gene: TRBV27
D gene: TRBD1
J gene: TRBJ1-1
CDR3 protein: CASSLTGVNTEAFF
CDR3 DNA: TGTGCCAGCAGCCTTACAGGGGTGAACACTGAAGCTTTCTTT

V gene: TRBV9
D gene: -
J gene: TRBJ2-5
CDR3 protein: CASSVGGTLYQETQYF
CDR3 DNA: TGTGCCAGCAGCGTAGGAGGGACACTGTACCAAGAGACCCAGTACTTC

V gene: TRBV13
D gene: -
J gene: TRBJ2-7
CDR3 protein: CASTYEGYSYEQYF
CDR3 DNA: TGTGCCAGCACCTACGAGGGCTACTCCTACGAGCAGTACTTC

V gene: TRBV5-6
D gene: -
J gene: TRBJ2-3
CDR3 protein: CASSLRTGWEDTQYF
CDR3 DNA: TGTGCCAGCAGCTTGAGAACAGGGTGGGAAGATACGCAGTATTTT

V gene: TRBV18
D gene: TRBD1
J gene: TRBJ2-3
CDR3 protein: CASSSGTGGDTQYF
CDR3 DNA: TGTGCCAGCTCATCCGGGACAGGGGGGGATACGCAGTATTTT

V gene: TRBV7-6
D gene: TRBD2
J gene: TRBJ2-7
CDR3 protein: CASSARLAGDEQYF
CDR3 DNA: TGTGCCAGCAGCGCGCGACTAGCGGGAGACGAGCAGTACTTC

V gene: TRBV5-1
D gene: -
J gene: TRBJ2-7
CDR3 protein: CASRGASYEQYF
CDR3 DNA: TGCGCCAGCAGGGGGGCCTCCTACGAGCAGTACTTC

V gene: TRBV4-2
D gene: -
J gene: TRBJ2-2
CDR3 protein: CASSPWGQDTGELFF
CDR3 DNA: TGTGCCAGCAGCCCCTGGGGGCAGGACACCGGGGAGCTGTTTTTT

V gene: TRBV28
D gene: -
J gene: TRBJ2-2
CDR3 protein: CASRLRYLQVGELFF
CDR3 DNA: TGTGCCAGCAGACTCCGATACTTGCAAGTCGGGGAGCTGTTTTTT